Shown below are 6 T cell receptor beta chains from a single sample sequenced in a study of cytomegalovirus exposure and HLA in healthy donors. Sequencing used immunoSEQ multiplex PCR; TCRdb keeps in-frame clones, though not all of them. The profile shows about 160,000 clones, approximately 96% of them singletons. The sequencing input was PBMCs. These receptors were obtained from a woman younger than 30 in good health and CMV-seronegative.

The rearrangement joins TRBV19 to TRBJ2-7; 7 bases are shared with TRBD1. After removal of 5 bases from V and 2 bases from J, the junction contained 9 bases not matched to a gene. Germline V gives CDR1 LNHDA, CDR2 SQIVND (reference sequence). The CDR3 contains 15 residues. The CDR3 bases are TGTGCCAGTAGTCCGACGGGACAGCGGACCTACGAGCAGTACTTC. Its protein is CASSPTGQRTYEQYF.

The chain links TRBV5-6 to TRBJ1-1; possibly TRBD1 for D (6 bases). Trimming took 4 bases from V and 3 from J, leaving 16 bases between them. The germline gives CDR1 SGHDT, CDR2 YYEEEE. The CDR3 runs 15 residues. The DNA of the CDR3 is TGTGCCAGCAGCCTTGGGGGCAGAGGTCACACTGAAGCTTTCTTT. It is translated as CASSLGGRGHTEAFF.

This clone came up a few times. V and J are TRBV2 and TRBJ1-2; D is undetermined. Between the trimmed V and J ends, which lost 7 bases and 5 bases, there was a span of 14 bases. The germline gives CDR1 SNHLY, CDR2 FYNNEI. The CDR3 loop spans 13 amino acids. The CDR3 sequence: CASNPGESYGYTF. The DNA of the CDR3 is TGTGCCAGCAATCCCGGGGAGAGTTATGGCTACACCTTC. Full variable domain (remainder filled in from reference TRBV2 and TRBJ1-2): EPEVTQTPSHQVTQMGQEVILRCVPISNHLYFYWYRQILGQKVEFLVSFYNNEISEKSEIFDDQFSVERPDGSNFTLKIRSTKLEDSAMYFCASNPGESYGYTFGSGTRLTVV.

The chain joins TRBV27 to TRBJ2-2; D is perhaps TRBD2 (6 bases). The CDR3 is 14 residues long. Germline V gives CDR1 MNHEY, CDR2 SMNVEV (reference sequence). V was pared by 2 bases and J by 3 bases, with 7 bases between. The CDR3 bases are TGTGCCAGCAGTTTAGCGGGGTACACCGGGGAGCTGTTTTTT. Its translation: CASSLAGYTGELFF.

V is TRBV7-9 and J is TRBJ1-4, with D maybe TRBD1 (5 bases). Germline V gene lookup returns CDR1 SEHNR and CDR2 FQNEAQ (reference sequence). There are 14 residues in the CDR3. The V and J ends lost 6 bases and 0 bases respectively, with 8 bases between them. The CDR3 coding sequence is TGTGCCAGCAGTTCCAGGGCAACTAATGAAAAACTGTTTTTT. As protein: CASSSRATNEKLFF.

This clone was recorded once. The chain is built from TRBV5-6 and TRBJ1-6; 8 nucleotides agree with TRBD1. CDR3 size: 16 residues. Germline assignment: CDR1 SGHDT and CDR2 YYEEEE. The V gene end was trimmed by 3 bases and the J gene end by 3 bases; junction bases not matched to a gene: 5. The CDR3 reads CASSSQGAVYNSPLHF. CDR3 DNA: TGTGCCAGCAGCTCTCAGGGGGCAGTCTATAATTCACCCCTCCACTTT.